One sample yielded the 17 T cell receptor beta chains listed below, sequenced in a study of technical replicates of blood from four donors. Sequencing used immunoSEQ multiplex PCR; TCRdb keeps in-frame clones, though not all of them. Here the sample spans 60,000 to 90,000 clones, nearly 98% being singletons. Input material: T cells isolated from PBMCs. The receptors originated from a human donor in good health.

V and J are TRBV29-1 and TRBJ2-3, with 8 bases fitting TRBD2. The J segment lost 1 base and the V segment lost 4 bases, leaving 4 bases of the junction unmatched. The germline gives CDR1 SQVTM, CDR2 ANQGSEA. This CDR3 comprises 14 residues. This chain's CDR3 is CSVGRGVGTDTQYF. CDR3 in DNA: TGCAGCGTTGGGCGGGGGGTAGGCACAGATACGCAGTATTTT.

The chain joins TRBV28 to TRBJ2-1, with D possibly TRBD2 on 5 matching bases. This CDR3 has 12 amino acids. From germline, CDR1 is MDHEN and CDR2 SYDVKM. Deletions cut 6 bases from V and 6 bases from J, with 9 bases between. This CDR3 reads CASRPRGNEQFF. In DNA form, the CDR3 reads TGTGCCAGCAGGCCTCGGGGCAATGAGCAGTTCTTC.

The chain has TRBV10-1 and TRBJ2-7; 7 positions match TRBD1. This CDR3 region has 14 residues. CDR1 is WNHNN and CDR2 is SYGVQD in the germline V gene (reference sequence). V was clipped by 3 bases and J by 2 bases; unmatched bases: 4. As DNA, the CDR3 is TGCGCCAGCAGTGAAAGGACAGGAGCCTACGAGCAGTACTTC. It codes for CASSERTGAYEQYF.

This sequence joins TRBV28 and TRBJ2-7; D remains ambiguous. Germline V lookup: CDR1 MDHEN, CDR2 SYDVKM. V shed 3 bases and J shed 7 bases, with 10 bases lying between them. CDR3 length: 12 residues. CDR3 loop: CASSFRVFEQYF. Written as DNA, the CDR3 is TGTGCCAGCAGTTTCCGGGTGTTTGAGCAGTACTTC.

This clone has a handful of counts. The gene calls are TRBV11-3 and TRBJ2-7; 9 nucleotides match TRBD1. This CDR3 contains 14 residues. Germline assignment: CDR1 SGHNT and CDR2 YENEEA. Trimming took 3 bases from V and 6 from J; bases not matched to a gene: 6. CDR3 nucleotides: TGTGCCAGCAGCTTTGGGACAGGGTCCATCGAGCAGTACTTC. Protein product: CASSFGTGSIEQYF.

The chain recombines TRBV6-1 with TRBJ2-7; 9 bases agree with TRBD1. The CDR3 spans 13 residues. Unmatched junction bases numbered 7, after V lost 11 bases and J lost 2 bases. The germline V gene encodes CDR1 MNHNS and CDR2 SASEGT. CDR3 protein: CALNRGPPYEQYF. The CDR3 DNA sequence: TGTGCCCTAAACAGGGGGCCCCCCTACGAGCAGTACTTC.

The J gene is TRBJ1-5, the V gene TRBV19; D remains unclear. V shed 4 bases and J shed 7 bases, with 11 bases lying between them. Germline V gene data show CDR1 as LNHDA and CDR2 as SQIVND (reference sequence). The CDR3 covers 13 residues. CDR3 DNA: TGTGCCAGTAGTAAGGAGTGGAGCCAGCCCCAGCATTTT. It encodes CASSKEWSQPQHF.

A single count supports this clone. The CDR3 reads CASSGELSGSEQFF. For the CDR3, the DNA is TGCGCCAGCAGCGGGGAGCTCTCGGGCAGTGAGCAGTTCTTC. This chain uses TRBV5-1 with TRBJ2-1; a possible D gene is TRBD2 (5 bases). V lost 4 bases to trimming and J lost 9 bases, with 17 bases between them. The germline V gene encodes CDR1 SGHRS and CDR2 YFSETQ. The CDR3 covers 14 residues.

Points on this clone: Other DNA sequences in the sample encode the same CDR3. The chain combines TRBV5-1 with TRBJ2-7, with TRBD1 as a possible D gene (5 bases). V lost 0 bases to trimming and J lost 3 bases, with 10 bases between them. Germline values: CDR1 SGHRS, CDR2 YFSETQ. The CDR3 runs 14 residues. CDR3 in amino acids: CASSLGQGGYEQYF. Written as DNA, the CDR3 is TGCGCCAGCAGCTTGGGCCAGGGCGGCTACGAGCAGTACTTC.

The rearrangement joins TRBV7-6 to TRBJ2-3; D gene ambiguous. This CDR3 contains 16 residues. Trimming shortened V by 5 bases and J by 2 bases, and 17 bases separated the two germline ends. Germline V gives CDR1 SGHVS, CDR2 FNYEAQ. CDR3 amino acids: CASSPAGLRPTDTQYF. The CDR3 DNA sequence: TGTGCCAGCAGCCCTGCCGGTTTGCGGCCCACAGATACGCAGTATTTT.

V and J are TRBV11-1 and TRBJ2-5; weak D call: TRBD2 (5 bases). Between the trimmed V and J ends, which lost 5 bases and 4 bases, there was a span of 26 bases. The CDR3 is 18 residues long. Germline V gene lookup returns CDR1 SGHAT and CDR2 FQDESV (reference sequence). CDR3 loop: CASSRFEVASPPGETQYF. CDR3 in DNA: TGTGCCAGCAGCCGCTTTGAAGTGGCTAGCCCCCCTGGAGAGACCCAGTACTTC.

V usage is TRBV15 and J usage is TRBJ1-1; no clear D. Germline V CDR1 and CDR2: LNHNV, YYDKDF (reference sequence). CDR3 length equals 12 residues. Deletions cut 4 bases from V and 3 bases from J, with 6 bases between. CDR3 bases: TGTGCCACCAGCAACAGATACACTGAAGCTTTCTTT. It yields the protein CATSNRYTEAFF.

The CDR3 protein is CASSLFKNTEAFF. Here the CDR3 DNA reads TGTGCCAGCAGCTTGTTTAAGAACACTGAAGCTTTCTTT. This sequence joins TRBV5-4 and TRBJ1-1, with D hard to call. Germline CDR1 SGHNT, CDR2 YYREEE (reference sequence). The CDR3 spans 13 residues. V was trimmed by 1 base and J by 1 base, leaving 5 bases between them.

The V call is TRBV6-5, the J call TRBJ2-5; D is ambiguous. This CDR3 has 14 residues. The germline CDR1 and CDR2 sequences are MNHEY and SVGAGI. With 6 bases removed from V and 3 bases from J, the gap between germline ends came to 14 bases. CDR3 loop: CASSVSRLKETQYF. CDR3 coding DNA: TGTGCCAGCAGCGTTAGTCGCCTTAAAGAGACCCAGTACTTC.

V is TRBV30 and J is TRBJ2-5, with a possible D match to TRBD2 (6 bases). Germline V gene sequence: CDR1 GTSNPN, CDR2 SVGIG (reference sequence). The CDR3 has 15 amino acids. The V end lost 0 bases, the J end lost 2 bases, and 13 bases lay between the germline ends. The CDR3 is CAWSVSTGEQETQYF. The CDR3 DNA reads TGTGCCTGGAGTGTATCGACGGGGGAGCAAGAGACCCAGTACTTC.

This chain connects TRBV28 to TRBJ1-1, with D tentatively TRBD1 (6 bases). This CDR3 is built from 14 residues. In germline, CDR1 is MDHEN, CDR2 SYDVKM. The V gene lost 5 bases and the J gene lost 4 bases, with 14 bases spanning the gap. The CDR3 region has the DNA TGTGCCAGCAGTACGCCCGGACAGCGCACTGAAGCTTTCTTT. This codes for CASSTPGQRTEAFF.

The chain carries TRBV10-2 and TRBJ1-1; tentatively, D is TRBD1 (5 bases). Per germline, CDR1 WSHSY and CDR2 SAAADI. Trimming took 2 bases from V and 5 from J, leaving 6 bases between them. CDR3 length equals 12 residues. CDR3 residues: CASSEPGTEAFF. CDR3 nucleotide sequence: TGCGCCAGCAGTGAGCCAGGGACTGAAGCTTTCTTT.